The rows below give T cell receptor beta chains drawn from one sample of a study of Ad26.COV2.S vaccination and SARS-CoV-2 variants. This table comes from immunoSEQ multiplex PCR, and its TCRdb copy is limited to in-frame clones, with some not included. The sample has about half a million clones, about 89% seen once. This specimen consisted of peripheral blood, obtained in a trial of Ad26.COV2.S vaccine versus placebo. These receptor sequences come from a person aged 18-65 years who received the Ad26.COV2.S COVID-19 vaccine or a placebo. Both conserved end residues are part of each CDR3. The order of the fields is V gene, clone size, J gene, CDR3 protein. Expanded clones get a size class; other rows say once, few or many, or leave the size out.

v_gene: TRBV7-9; abundance: NA; j_gene: TRBJ1-2; CDR3aa: CASSARMASEIYGYTF
v_gene: TRBV9; abundance: few; j_gene: TRBJ2-7; CDR3aa: CASSVSTSGDAYEQYF
v_gene: TRBV4-2; abundance: once; j_gene: TRBJ2-1; CDR3aa: CASSREGSRFNEQFF
v_gene: TRBV4-2; abundance: few; j_gene: TRBJ1-3; CDR3aa: CASSQDRSGPGNTIYF
v_gene: TRBV9; abundance: NA; j_gene: TRBJ2-7; CDR3aa: CASSGSGGYEQYF
v_gene: TRBV9; abundance: NA; j_gene: TRBJ2-5; CDR3aa: CASSGGAIQETQYF
v_gene: TRBV3-1/TRBV3-2; abundance: NA; j_gene: TRBJ1-6; CDR3aa: CASSPRDVLGNSPLHF
v_gene: TRBV18; abundance: NA; j_gene: TRBJ1-5; CDR3aa: CASSPGETDNQPQHF
v_gene: TRBV18; abundance: NA; j_gene: TRBJ2-3; CDR3aa: CASSPQGAPPQYF
v_gene: TRBV7-3; abundance: few; j_gene: TRBJ1-4; CDR3aa: CARPDAVREKLFF
v_gene: TRBV7-9; abundance: NA; j_gene: TRBJ2-7; CDR3aa: CASSETTYEQYF
v_gene: TRBV9; abundance: NA; j_gene: TRBJ2-2; CDR3aa: CASSVTSGSARAGELFF
v_gene: TRBV5-1; abundance: NA; j_gene: TRBJ2-1; CDR3aa: CASSLSINRYRVYNEQFF
v_gene: TRBV2; abundance: NA; j_gene: TRBJ1-1; CDR3aa: CASSQLAGRAFF
v_gene: TRBV3-1/TRBV3-2; abundance: NA; j_gene: TRBJ2-7; CDR3aa: CASSRQGSSYEQYF
v_gene: TRBV27; abundance: NA; j_gene: TRBJ2-5; CDR3aa: CASSFVQGRVETQYF
v_gene: TRBV19; abundance: NA; j_gene: TRBJ1-3; CDR3aa: CASNRGTGNTIYF
v_gene: TRBV28; abundance: NA; j_gene: TRBJ1-2; CDR3aa: CASSGRYGYTF
v_gene: TRBV5-1; abundance: once; j_gene: TRBJ1-1; CDR3aa: CASSDLSRTEAFF
v_gene: TRBV3-1/TRBV3-2; abundance: NA; j_gene: TRBJ2-1; CDR3aa: CASSQDLAGVGNEQFF
v_gene: TRBV5-1; abundance: NA; j_gene: TRBJ1-1; CDR3aa: CASSSTTGAPMGEAFF
v_gene: TRBV6-1; abundance: once; j_gene: TRBJ1-6; CDR3aa: CASSEALRVYNSPLHF
v_gene: TRBV6-5; abundance: NA; j_gene: TRBJ1-4; CDR3aa: CASNYQTGPNEKLFF
v_gene: TRBV5-5; abundance: NA; j_gene: TRBJ2-3; CDR3aa: CASSFEGADTQYF
v_gene: TRBV3-1/TRBV3-2; abundance: NA; j_gene: TRBJ2-3; CDR3aa: CASSQDGRIRLAGADTQYF
v_gene: TRBV19; abundance: NA; j_gene: TRBJ1-2; CDR3aa: CASSHTGNYGYTF
v_gene: TRBV18; abundance: NA; j_gene: TRBJ2-5; CDR3aa: CASSPRGGHETQYF
v_gene: TRBV18; abundance: NA; j_gene: TRBJ1-1; CDR3aa: CASSAAIQGQVAAFF
v_gene: TRBV6-5; abundance: once; j_gene: TRBJ2-3; CDR3aa: CASGRGSNTQYF
v_gene: TRBV30; abundance: NA; j_gene: TRBJ2-3; CDR3aa: CAYRGGTRPDTQYF
v_gene: TRBV9; abundance: NA; j_gene: TRBJ2-7; CDR3aa: CASSVVSGGEQYF
v_gene: TRBV28; abundance: NA; j_gene: TRBJ2-1; CDR3aa: CASSSKPSGRGNEQFF
v_gene: TRBV27; abundance: once; j_gene: TRBJ2-7; CDR3aa: CASSMGQPFYEQYF
v_gene: TRBV9; abundance: once; j_gene: TRBJ1-4; CDR3aa: CASSPTRRGEKLFF
v_gene: TRBV28; abundance: NA; j_gene: TRBJ2-3; CDR3aa: CASSLLGALGTDTQYF
v_gene: TRBV6-2/TRBV6-3; abundance: NA; j_gene: TRBJ1-1; CDR3aa: CASSRQENTEAFF
v_gene: TRBV30; abundance: NA; j_gene: TRBJ2-3; CDR3aa: CAWNGEGRGLSTDTQYF
v_gene: TRBV7-2; abundance: NA; j_gene: TRBJ2-3; CDR3aa: CASSLGSGGVDTQYF
v_gene: TRBV6-5; abundance: NA; j_gene: TRBJ1-2; CDR3aa: CASTTGVGYGYTF
v_gene: TRBV28; abundance: NA; j_gene: TRBJ1-1; CDR3aa: CASSLWAEYTEAFF
v_gene: TRBV9; abundance: NA; j_gene: TRBJ1-6; CDR3aa: CASSDRDTYNSPLHF
v_gene: TRBV19; abundance: NA; j_gene: TRBJ2-3; CDR3aa: CASRSSVDTQYF
v_gene: TRBV5-1; abundance: NA; j_gene: TRBJ1-1; CDR3aa: CASSREGQLNTEAFF